The clone carrying this TCR beta chain was observed a single time. Its antigen remains unidentified. Trimming took 4 bases from V and 5 from J, leaving 8 bases between them. Germline V CDR1 and CDR2: DFQATT, SNEGSKA (reference sequence). This CDR3 is built from 11 residues. This specimen comes from a study of T cells in Graves' hyperthyroidism and ophthalmopathy. Study results and limitations: Clonotypes that were expanded in thyroid above 0.001 mostly appeared in blood too.

The study enrolled patients aged 18 to 65 with newly diagnosed hyperthyroidism of under 2 months' duration. Exclusion of a patient resulted from uncontrolled infection, other autoimmune disease, pregnancy or lactation. The TCR beta CDR3 regions underwent amplification using RNA transcripts as the source. First-round RT-PCR targeting the TCR CDR3 was performed with the HTBI primer set. TCRdb re-analysed the multiplex PCR reads in MiXCR, keeping a single row per CDR3 protein. The profile shows more than 300,000 distinct CDR3 sequences, approximately 17% of them singletons. The sequenced material came from blood. The sequence derives from a woman aged 25 to 39 with Graves' hyperthyroidism that later progressed to Graves' ophthalmopathy. The chain uses TRBV20-1 and TRBJ1-1; a possible D gene is TRBD1 (5 bases). The CDR3, as DNA: TGCAGTGCTACAGGGAAAACTGAAGCTTTCTTT. It encodes CSATGKTEAFF.